This TCR beta chain was profiled in a study of cytomegalovirus exposure and HLA in healthy donors. Study-level information: Approximately 180 million T cells yielded fewer than 120 million unique TCR beta sequences in earlier analysis.

PCR was performed using 60 Vbeta and 13 Jbeta primers. Sequencing was performed with immunoSEQ multiplex PCR; in TCRdb, only in-frame clones are kept and a portion is missing. The table includes 89,000 or so clones, over 70% detected once. The CDR3 is 18 residues long. The germline gives CDR1 SGHRS, CDR2 YFSETQ. Trimming stripped 0 bases from V and 3 bases from J, with 18 bases between. This receptor was obtained from a man younger than 35 in good health and CMV-seropositive. The V gene is TRBV5-1, the J gene TRBJ2-2, with D unresolved. The sequenced material came from PBMCs. Here the CDR3 reads CASSLDSEALVYTGELFF. The DNA of the CDR3 is TGCGCCAGCAGCTTGGATTCCGAGGCGCTAGTTTACACCGGGGAGCTGTTTTTT.